Below, 15 T cell receptor beta chains from the same sample are listed, as sequenced in a study of cytomegalovirus exposure and HLA in healthy donors. Primers: 60 Vbeta forward and 13 Jbeta reverse. Profiled with immunoSEQ multiplex PCR; TCRdb holds only in-frame clones, not every one. The repertoire holds over 100,000 clones, with under 80% as singletons. Sequencing was performed on PBMCs. The source of these receptors is a woman between 45 and 60 years old in good health and CMV-seropositive.

The V call is TRBV5-4, the J call TRBJ2-6; D perhaps matches TRBD2 (7 bases). Trimming shortened V by 3 bases and J by 4 bases, and 11 bases separated the two germline ends. The CDR3 is made up of 15 amino acids. The germline V gene encodes CDR1 SGHNT and CDR2 YYREEE (reference sequence). The CDR3 DNA sequence: TGTGCCAGCAGCTGGGGGGGCCCGGGGGCCAACGTCCTGACTTTC. Amino acid sequence: CASSWGGPGANVLTF.

This clone occurred a few times. This chain connects TRBV27 to TRBJ2-1; a weak D match, TRBD2 (6 bases). Germline V gene lookup returns CDR1 MNHEY and CDR2 SMNVEV (reference sequence). The CDR3 has 16 residues. Trimming shortened V by 6 bases and J by 5 bases, and 20 bases separated the two germline ends. Here the CDR3 reads CASRLGGTSGNNEQFF. DNA for the CDR3: TGTGCCAGCAGGCTCGGGGGAACTAGTGGAAACAATGAGCAGTTCTTC.

The gene calls are TRBV9 and TRBJ2-1, with 7 nucleotides matching TRBD2. The V and J ends lost 2 bases and 12 bases, in that order; junction bases with no gene match: 8. This CDR3 contains 13 residues. Germline assignment: CDR1 SGDLS and CDR2 YYNGEE. The CDR3 sequence is CASSVGPRGGQFF. CDR3 sequence (DNA): TGTGCCAGCAGCGTGGGACCCCGCGGGGGGCAGTTCTTC.

The rearrangement joins TRBV5-4 to TRBJ1-3; TRBD1 matches 8 bases. The CDR3 consists of 14 residues. Germline CDR1 SGHNT, CDR2 YYREEE (reference sequence). V lost 2 bases to trimming and J lost 6 bases; unmatched junction nucleotides: 4. CDR3 in DNA: TGTGCCAGCAGCTTATTCCAGGGGGCAAACACCATATATTTT. As protein: CASSLFQGANTIYF.

The chain combines TRBV9 with TRBJ1-4; possible D gene TRBD1, 6 bases. Germline CDR1 SGDLS, CDR2 YYNGEE. The ends were cut back, 2 bases at V and 7 bases at J, with 12 bases in the middle. This CDR3 spans 14 amino acids. The CDR3 reads CASSVLQGGEKLFF. For the CDR3, the DNA is TGTGCCAGCAGCGTTCTACAGGGTGGTGAAAAACTGTTTTTT.

This chain joins TRBV6-5 and TRBJ1-1; D is unresolved. There are 13 residues in the CDR3. V was shortened by 6 bases and J by 1 base, with 9 bases between the two germline ends. CDR1 MNHEY and CDR2 SVGAGI come from the germline V gene. Written as DNA, the CDR3 is TGTGCCAGCAGACGAACTGAGAACACTGAAGCTTTCTTT. The encoded protein is CASRRTENTEAFF.

A word on this clone: One end of the junction varies from germline; a read error may be responsible. The chain carries TRBV5-6 and TRBJ2-7; 7 bases are shared with TRBD2. The CDR3 is 12 residues long. Germline CDR1 is SGHDT and CDR2 is YYEEEE. DNA for the CDR3: TGTGCCAGCAGTTTGGGGGGGGGCGAGCAGTACTTC. Translation: CASSLGGGEQYF.

The chain joins TRBV18 to TRBJ2-2; D uncertain. The CDR3 extends over 14 amino acids. In germline, CDR1 is KGHSH, CDR2 LQKENI. The germline V and J ends were trimmed by 3 bases and 4 bases, with 9 bases remaining between them. Here the CDR3 reads CASSPERSTGELFF. The CDR3 nucleotides are TGTGCCAGCTCACCGGAAAGGAGCACCGGGGAGCTGTTTTTT.

The rearrangement joins TRBV5-6 to TRBJ2-5, with 12 bases matching TRBD1. After removal of 2 bases from V and 5 bases from J, the junction contained 10 bases not matched to a gene. Germline CDR1 and CDR2: SGHDT and YYEEEE. The CDR3 is 17 residues long. CDR3 bases: TGTGCCAGCAGCTTAGTGACCGGGACAGGGGGCGAGGAGACCCAGTACTTC. This gives the protein CASSLVTGTGGEETQYF.

V and J are TRBV7-7 and TRBJ2-7; TRBD1 agrees at 11 bases. The trim removed 0 bases at V and 6 bases at J, leaving 7 bases unmatched. CDR3 length: 16 amino acids. Germline-derived CDR1 and CDR2 are SSHAT and FNYEAQ (reference sequence). The CDR3 loop reads CASSLAAGQGVGEQYF. The CDR3 DNA sequence: TGTGCCAGCAGCTTAGCGGCGGGACAGGGGGTCGGCGAGCAGTACTTC.

The rearrangement uses TRBV6-7 and TRBJ2-7, with 8 bases matching TRBD2. TRBV6-7 is an open reading frame whose function is uncertain. The CDR3 extends over 14 amino acids. The J segment lost 2 bases and the V segment lost 4 bases, leaving 4 bases of the junction unmatched. The CDR3 here is CASSFQREPYEQYF. The CDR3 DNA reads TGTGCCAGCAGTTTCCAGCGGGAGCCCTACGAGCAGTACTTC.

This rearrangement joins TRBV6-5 to TRBJ2-7, with 11 bases that match TRBD2. Germline loops: CDR1 MNHEY, CDR2 SVGAGI. V trimming: 5 bases; J trimming: 3 bases; junction bases outside the gene matches: 9. The CDR3 length is 16 residues. As DNA, the CDR3 is TGTGCCAGCAGTAACTATCTAGCGGGAGGTGACTACGAGCAGTACTTC. As protein: CASSNYLAGGDYEQYF.

This clone was seen a single time. The chain links TRBV4-1 to TRBJ2-7; 9 positions agree with TRBD1. Germline-derived CDR1 and CDR2 are MGHRA and YSYEKL. This CDR3 spans 13 amino acids. After removal of 4 bases from V and 10 bases from J, the junction contained 8 bases not matched to a gene. This chain's CDR3 is CASSRPTGGPQYF. In DNA form, the CDR3 reads TGCGCCAGCAGCCGCCCGACAGGGGGTCCCCAGTACTTC.

The V gene is TRBV5-1, the J gene TRBJ2-5; D is perhaps TRBD2 (6 bases). V was clipped by 3 bases and J by 4 bases, with 22 bases between them. This CDR3 is built from 17 residues. Germline CDR1 SGHRS, CDR2 YFSETQ. The CDR3 here is CASSSITSSEGLETQYF. Here the CDR3 DNA reads TGCGCCAGCAGCTCTATTACTAGCTCCGAAGGCCTAGAGACCCAGTACTTC.

This clone was seen only once. This chain connects TRBV6-6 to TRBJ2-3, with D perhaps TRBD2 (7 bases). Germline V gives CDR1 MNHNY, CDR2 SVGAGI (reference sequence). Trimming took 7 bases from V and 2 from J, leaving 16 bases between them. CDR3 size: 15 residues. The chain's CDR3 is CASKGGEMLTDTQYF. The CDR3 DNA sequence: TGTGCCAGCAAAGGGGGGGAAATGCTCACAGATACGCAGTATTTT.